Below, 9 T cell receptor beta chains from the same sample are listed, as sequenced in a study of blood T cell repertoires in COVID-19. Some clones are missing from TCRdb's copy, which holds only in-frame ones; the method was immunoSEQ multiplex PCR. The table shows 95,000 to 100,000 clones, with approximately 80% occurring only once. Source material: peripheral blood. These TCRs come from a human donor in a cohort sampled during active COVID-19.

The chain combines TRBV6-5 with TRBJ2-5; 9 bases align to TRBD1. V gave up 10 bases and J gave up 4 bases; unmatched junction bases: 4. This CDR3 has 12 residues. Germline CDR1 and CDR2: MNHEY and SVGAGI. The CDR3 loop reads CANRGLGETQYF. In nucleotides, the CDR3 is TGTGCCAACAGGGGGCTTGGAGAGACCCAGTACTTC.

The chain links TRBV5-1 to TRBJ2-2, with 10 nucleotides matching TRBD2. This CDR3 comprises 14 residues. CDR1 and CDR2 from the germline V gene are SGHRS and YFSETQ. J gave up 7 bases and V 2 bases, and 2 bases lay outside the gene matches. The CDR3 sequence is CASSFLAGDGELFF. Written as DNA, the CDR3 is TGCGCCAGCAGCTTTCTAGCGGGAGACGGGGAGCTGTTTTTT.

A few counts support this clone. The CDR3, as DNA: TGTGCCAGCAGCCCCGGGGACAGGGTCACCTACAATGAGCAGTTCTTC. It specifies CASSPGDRVTYNEQFF. The chain links TRBV11-3 to TRBJ2-1; 9 bases match TRBD1. Germline V lookup: CDR1 SGHNT, CDR2 YENEEA. The CDR3 is 16 amino acids. J lost 2 bases, V lost 5 bases, and 7 bases had no gene match.

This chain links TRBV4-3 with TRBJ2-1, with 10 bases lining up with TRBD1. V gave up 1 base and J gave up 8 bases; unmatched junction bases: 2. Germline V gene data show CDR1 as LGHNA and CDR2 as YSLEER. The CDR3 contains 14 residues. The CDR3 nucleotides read TGCGCCAGCAGCCAAGGGGACAGGGGACATGAGCAGTTCTTC. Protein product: CASSQGDRGHEQFF.

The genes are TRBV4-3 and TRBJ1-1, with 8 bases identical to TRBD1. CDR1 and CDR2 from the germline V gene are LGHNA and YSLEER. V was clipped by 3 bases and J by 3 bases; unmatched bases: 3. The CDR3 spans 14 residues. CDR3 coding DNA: TGCGCCAGCAGCCAGGACAGGGTAGACACTGAAGCTTTCTTT. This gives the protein CASSQDRVDTEAFF.

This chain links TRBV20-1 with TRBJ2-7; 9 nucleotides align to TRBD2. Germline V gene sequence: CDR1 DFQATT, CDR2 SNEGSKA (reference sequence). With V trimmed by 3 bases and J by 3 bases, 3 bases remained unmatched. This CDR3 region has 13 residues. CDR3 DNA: TGCAGTGCTAGTGGGACTAGCCGCTACGAGCAGTACTTC. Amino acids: CSASGTSRYEQYF.

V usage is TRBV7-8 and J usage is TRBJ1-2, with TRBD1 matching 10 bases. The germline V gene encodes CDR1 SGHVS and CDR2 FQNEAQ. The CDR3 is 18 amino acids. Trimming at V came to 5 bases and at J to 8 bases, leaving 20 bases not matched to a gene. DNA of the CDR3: TGTGCCAGCAGCCCATACGGGACCCCGAGACAGGGGGCCGGGGGCTACACCTTC. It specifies CASSPYGTPRQGAGGYTF.

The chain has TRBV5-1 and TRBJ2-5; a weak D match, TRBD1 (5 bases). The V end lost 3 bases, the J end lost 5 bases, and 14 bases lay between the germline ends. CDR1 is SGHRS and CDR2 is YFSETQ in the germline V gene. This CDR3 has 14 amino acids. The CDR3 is CASSSGLTGETQYF. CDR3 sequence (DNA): TGCGCCAGCAGCTCAGGGCTAACCGGGGAGACCCAGTACTTC.

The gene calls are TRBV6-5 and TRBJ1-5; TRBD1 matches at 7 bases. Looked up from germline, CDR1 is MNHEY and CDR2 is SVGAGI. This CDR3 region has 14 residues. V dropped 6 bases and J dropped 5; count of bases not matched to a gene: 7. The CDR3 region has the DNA TGTGCCAGCAGACCCCAGGGGGTTCATCAGCCCCAGCATTTT. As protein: CASRPQGVHQPQHF.